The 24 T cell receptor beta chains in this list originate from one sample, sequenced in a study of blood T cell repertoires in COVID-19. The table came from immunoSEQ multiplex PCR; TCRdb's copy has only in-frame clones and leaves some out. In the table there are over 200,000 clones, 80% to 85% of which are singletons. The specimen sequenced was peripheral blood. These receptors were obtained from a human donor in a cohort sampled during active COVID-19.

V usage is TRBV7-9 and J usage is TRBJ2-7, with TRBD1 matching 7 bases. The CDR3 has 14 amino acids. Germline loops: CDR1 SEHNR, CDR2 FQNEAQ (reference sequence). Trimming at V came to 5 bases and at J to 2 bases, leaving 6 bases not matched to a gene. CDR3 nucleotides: TGTGCCAGCAGCCCTACAGGGGTCCCCTACGAGCAGTACTTC. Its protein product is CASSPTGVPYEQYF.

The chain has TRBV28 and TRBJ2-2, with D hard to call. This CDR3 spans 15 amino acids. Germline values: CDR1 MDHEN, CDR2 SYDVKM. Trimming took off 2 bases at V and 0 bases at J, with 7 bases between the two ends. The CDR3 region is CASSLRRSNTGELFF. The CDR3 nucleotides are TGTGCCAGCAGTTTACGGCGGTCGAACACCGGGGAGCTGTTTTTT.

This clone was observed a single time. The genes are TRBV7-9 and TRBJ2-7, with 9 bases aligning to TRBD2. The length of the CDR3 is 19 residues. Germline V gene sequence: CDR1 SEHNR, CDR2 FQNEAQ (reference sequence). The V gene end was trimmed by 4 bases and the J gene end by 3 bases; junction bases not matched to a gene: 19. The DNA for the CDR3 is TGTGCCAGCAGCTCACCCTTGACCCCAATTAGCGGGAGAGGCTACGAGCAGTACTTC. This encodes CASSSPLTPISGRGYEQYF.

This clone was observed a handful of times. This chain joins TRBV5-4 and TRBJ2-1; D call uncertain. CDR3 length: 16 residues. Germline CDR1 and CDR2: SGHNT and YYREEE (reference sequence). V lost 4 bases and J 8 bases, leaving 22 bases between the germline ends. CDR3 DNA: TGTGCCAGCAGCCCCGTTAGTACCACCCTTTCGGATGAGCAGTTCTTC. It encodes CASSPVSTTLSDEQFF. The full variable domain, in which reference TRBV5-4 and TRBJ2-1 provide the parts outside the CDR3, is ETGVTQSPTHLIKTRGQQVTLRCSSQSGHNTVSWYQQALGQGPQFIFQYYREEENGRGNFPPRFSGLQFPNYSSELNVNALELDDSALYLCASSPVSTTLSDEQFFGPGTRLTVL.

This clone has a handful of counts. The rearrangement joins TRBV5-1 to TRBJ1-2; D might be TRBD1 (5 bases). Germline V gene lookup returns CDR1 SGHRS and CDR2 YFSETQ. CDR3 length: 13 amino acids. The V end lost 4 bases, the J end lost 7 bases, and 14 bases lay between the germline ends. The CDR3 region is CASSPMVGVGYTF. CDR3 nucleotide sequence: TGCGCCAGCAGCCCGATGGTAGGGGTTGGCTACACCTTC. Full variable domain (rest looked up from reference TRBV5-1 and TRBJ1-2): KAGVTQTPRYLIKTRGQQVTLSCSPISGHRSVSWYQQTPGQGLQFLFEYFSETQRNKGNFPGRFSGRQFSNSRSEMNVSTLELGDSALYLCASSPMVGVGYTFGSGTRLTVV.

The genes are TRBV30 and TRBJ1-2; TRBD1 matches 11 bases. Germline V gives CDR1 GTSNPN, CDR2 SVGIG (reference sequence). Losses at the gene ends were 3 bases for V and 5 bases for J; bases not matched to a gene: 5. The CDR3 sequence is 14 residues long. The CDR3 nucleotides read TGTGCCTGGAGGGACAGGGGGCCGGGATATGGCTACACCTTC. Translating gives CAWRDRGPGYGYTF. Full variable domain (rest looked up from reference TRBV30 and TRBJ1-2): SQTIHQWPATLVQPVGSPLSLECTVEGTSNPNLYWYRQAAGRGLQLLFYSVGIGQISSEVPQNLSASRPQDRQFILSSKKLLLSDSGFYLCAWRDRGPGYGYTFGSGTRLTVV.

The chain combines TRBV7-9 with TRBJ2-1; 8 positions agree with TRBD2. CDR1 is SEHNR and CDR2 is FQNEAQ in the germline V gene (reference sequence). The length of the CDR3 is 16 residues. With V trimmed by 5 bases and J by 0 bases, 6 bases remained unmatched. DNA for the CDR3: TGTGCCAGCAGCCCAGTAGCGGGGAGCTCCTACAATGAGCAGTTCTTC. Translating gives CASSPVAGSSYNEQFF.

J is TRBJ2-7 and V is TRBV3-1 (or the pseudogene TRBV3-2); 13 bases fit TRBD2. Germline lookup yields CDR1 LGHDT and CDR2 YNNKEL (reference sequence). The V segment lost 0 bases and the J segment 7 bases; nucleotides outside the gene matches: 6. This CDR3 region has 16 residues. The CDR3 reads CASSQELTSGRPEQYF. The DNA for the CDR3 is TGTGCCAGCAGCCAAGAGTTGACTAGCGGGAGGCCTGAGCAGTACTTC.

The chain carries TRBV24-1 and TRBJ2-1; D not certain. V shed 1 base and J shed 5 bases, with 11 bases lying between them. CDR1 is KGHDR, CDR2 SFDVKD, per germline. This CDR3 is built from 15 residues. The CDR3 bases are TGTGCCACCAGTGATTTAAAGCGAACTAACAATGAGCAGTTCTTC. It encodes CATSDLKRTNNEQFF.

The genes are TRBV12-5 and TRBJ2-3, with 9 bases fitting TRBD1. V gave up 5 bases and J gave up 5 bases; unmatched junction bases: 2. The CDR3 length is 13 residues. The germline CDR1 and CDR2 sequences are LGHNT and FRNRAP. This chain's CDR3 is CASGVDRGDTQYF. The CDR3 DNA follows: TGTGCTAGTGGTGTGGACAGGGGAGATACGCAGTATTTT.

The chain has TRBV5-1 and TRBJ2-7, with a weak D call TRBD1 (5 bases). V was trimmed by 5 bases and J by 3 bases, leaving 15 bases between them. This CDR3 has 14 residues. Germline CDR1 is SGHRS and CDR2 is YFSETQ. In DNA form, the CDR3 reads TGCGCCAGCAGGATCAGGGAAGGGTTCTACGAGCAGTACTTC. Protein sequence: CASRIREGFYEQYF.

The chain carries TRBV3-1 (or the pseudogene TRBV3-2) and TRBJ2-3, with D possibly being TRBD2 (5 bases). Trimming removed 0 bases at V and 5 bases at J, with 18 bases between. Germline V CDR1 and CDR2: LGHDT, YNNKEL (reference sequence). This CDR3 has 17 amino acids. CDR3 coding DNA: TGTGCCAGCAGCCAAGATCTCCAATGGGGAGATCAAGATACGCAGTATTTT. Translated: CASSQDLQWGDQDTQYF.

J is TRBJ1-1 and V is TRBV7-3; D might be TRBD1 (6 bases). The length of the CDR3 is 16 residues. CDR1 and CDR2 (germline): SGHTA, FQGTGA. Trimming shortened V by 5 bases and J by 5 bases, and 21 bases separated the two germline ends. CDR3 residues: CASSRQPGRQGTEAFF. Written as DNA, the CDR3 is TGTGCCAGCAGCCGGCAACCGGGACGGCAGGGGACTGAAGCTTTCTTT.

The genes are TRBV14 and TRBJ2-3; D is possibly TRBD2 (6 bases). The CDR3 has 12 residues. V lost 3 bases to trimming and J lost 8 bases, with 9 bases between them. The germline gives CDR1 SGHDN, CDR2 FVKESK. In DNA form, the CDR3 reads TGTGCCAGCAGCCATCCTAGCGCTACGCAGTATTTT. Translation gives CASSHPSATQYF. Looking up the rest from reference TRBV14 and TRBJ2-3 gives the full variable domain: EAGVTQFPSHSVIEKGQTVTLRCDPISGHDNLYWYRRVMGKEIKFLLHFVKESKQDESGMPNNRFLAERTGGTYSTLKVQPAELEDSGVYFCASSHPSATQYFGPGTRLTVL.

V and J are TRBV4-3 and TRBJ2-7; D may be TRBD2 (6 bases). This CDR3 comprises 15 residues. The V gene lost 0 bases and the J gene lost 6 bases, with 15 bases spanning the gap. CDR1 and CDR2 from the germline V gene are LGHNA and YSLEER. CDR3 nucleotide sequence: TGCGCCAGCAGCCAAGAGATACTAGCTTGGAGCGAGCAGTACTTC. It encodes CASSQEILAWSEQYF.

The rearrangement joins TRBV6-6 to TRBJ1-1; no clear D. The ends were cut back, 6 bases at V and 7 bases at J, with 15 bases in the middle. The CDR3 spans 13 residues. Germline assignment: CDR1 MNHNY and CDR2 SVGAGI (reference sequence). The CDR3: CASRREIQIEAFF. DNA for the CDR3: TGTGCCAGCAGACGAGAAATACAGATTGAAGCTTTCTTT.

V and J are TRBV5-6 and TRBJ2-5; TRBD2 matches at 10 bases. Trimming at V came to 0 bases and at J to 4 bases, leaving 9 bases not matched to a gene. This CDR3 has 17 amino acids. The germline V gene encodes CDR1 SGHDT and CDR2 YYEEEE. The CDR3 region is CASSLASSGSLGETQYF. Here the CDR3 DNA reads TGTGCCAGCAGCTTGGCCTCTAGCGGGAGCCTGGGAGAGACCCAGTACTTC. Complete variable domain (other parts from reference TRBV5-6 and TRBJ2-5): DAGVTQSPTHLIKTRGQQVTLRCSPKSGHDTVSWYQQALGQGPQFIFQYYEEEERQRGNFPDRFSGHQFPNYSSELNVNALLLGDSALYLCASSLASSGSLGETQYFGPGTRLLVL.

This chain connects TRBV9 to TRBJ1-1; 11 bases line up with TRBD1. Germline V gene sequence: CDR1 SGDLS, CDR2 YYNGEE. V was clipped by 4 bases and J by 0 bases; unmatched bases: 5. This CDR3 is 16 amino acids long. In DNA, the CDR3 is TGTGCCAGCAGCCCAGGGACAGGGGGGATGAACACTGAAGCTTTCTTT. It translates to CASSPGTGGMNTEAFF.

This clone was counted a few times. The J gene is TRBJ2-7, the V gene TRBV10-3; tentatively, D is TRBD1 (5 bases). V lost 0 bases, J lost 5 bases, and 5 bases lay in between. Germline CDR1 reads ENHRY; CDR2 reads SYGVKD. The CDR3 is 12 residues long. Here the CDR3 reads CAISESGHEQYF. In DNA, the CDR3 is TGTGCCATCAGTGAGTCGGGGCACGAGCAGTACTTC.

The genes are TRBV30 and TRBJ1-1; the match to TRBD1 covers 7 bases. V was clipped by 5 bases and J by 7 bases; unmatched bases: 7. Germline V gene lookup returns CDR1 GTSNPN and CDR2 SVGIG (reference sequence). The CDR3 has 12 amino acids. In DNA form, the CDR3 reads TGTGCCTGGGCTTATCGACAGGGTGAAGCTTTCTTT. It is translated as CAWAYRQGEAFF.

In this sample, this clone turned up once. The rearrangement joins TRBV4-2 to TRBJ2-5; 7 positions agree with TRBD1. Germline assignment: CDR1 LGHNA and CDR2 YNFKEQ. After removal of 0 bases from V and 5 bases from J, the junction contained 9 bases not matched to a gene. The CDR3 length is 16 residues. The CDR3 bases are TGTGCCAGCAGCCAAGATCTGAGCAGGGGGTGGGAGACCCAGTACTTC. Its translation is CASSQDLSRGWETQYF.

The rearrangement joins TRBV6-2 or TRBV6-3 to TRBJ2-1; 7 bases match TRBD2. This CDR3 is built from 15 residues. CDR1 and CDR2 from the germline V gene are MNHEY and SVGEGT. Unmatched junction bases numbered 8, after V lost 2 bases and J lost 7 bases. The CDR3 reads CASSYVAPGGNEQFF. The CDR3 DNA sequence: TGTGCCAGCAGTTACGTGGCCCCCGGGGGGAATGAGCAGTTCTTC.

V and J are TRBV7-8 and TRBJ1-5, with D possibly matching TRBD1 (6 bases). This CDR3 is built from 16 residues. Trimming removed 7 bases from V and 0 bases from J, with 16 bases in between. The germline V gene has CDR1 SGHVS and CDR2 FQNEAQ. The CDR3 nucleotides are TGTGCCAGCACCCAAACAGGGCTATATAGCAATCAGCCCCAGCATTTT. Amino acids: CASTQTGLYSNQPQHF.

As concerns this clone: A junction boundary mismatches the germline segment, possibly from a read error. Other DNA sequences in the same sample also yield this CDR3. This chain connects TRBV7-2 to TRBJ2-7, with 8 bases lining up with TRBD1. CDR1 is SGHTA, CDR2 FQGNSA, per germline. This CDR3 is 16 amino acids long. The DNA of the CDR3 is TGTGCCAGCAGCTTAGCGCCGGACAGGGTTGCCTACGAGCAATACTTC. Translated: CASSLAPDRVAYEQYF.